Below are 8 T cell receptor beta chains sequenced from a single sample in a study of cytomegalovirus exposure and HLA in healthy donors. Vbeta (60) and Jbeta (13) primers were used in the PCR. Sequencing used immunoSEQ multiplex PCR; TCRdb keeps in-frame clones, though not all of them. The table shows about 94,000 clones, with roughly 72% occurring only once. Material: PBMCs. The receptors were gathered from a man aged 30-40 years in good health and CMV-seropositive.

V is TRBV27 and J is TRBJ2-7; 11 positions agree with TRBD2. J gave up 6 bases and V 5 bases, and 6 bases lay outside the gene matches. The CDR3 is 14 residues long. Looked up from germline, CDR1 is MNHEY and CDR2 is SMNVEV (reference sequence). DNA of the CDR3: TGTGCCAGCAGTCCGCTAGCGGGGGGATTCGAGCAGTACTTC. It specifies CASSPLAGGFEQYF.

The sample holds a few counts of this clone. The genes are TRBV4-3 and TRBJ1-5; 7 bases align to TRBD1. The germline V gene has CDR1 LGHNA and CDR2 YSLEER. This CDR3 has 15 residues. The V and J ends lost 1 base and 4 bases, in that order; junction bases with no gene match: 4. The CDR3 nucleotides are TGCGCCAGCAGCCAAGGCCGACAGGGAAATCAGCCCCAGCATTTT. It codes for CASSQGRQGNQPQHF.

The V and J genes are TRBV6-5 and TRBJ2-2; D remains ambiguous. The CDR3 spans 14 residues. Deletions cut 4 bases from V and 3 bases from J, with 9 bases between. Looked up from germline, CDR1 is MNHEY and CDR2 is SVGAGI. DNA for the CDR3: TGTGCCAGCAGTTCCCCCCCCGACACCGGGGAGCTGTTTTTT. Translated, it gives CASSSPPDTGELFF.

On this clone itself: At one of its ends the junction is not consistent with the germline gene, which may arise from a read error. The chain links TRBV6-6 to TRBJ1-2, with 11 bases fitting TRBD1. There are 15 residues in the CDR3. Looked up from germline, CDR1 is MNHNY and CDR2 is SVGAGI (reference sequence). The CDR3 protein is CASSYIGTGGDGYPF. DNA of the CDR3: TGTGCCAGCAGTTATATCGGGACAGGGGGGGATGGCTACCCCTTC.

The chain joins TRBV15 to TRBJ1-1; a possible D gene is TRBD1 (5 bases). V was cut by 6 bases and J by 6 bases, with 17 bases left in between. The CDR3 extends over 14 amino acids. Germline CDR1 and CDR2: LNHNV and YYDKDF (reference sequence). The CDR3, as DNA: TGTGCCACCAGTAGAAGTGGGGCTCGCGCTGAAGCTTTCTTT. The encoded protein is CATSRSGARAEAFF. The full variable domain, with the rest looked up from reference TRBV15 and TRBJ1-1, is DAMVIQNPRYQVTQFGKPVTLSCSQTLNHNVMYWYQQKSSQAPKLLFHYYDKDFNNEADTPDNFQSRRPNTSFCFLDIRSPGLGDTAMYLCATSRSGARAEAFFGQGTRLTVV.

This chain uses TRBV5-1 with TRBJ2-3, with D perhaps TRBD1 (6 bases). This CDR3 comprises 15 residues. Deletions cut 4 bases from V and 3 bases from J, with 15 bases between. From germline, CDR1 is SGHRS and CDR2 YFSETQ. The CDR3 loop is CASSRQGIHTDTQYF. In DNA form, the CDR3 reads TGCGCCAGCAGCCGCCAGGGGATTCATACAGATACGCAGTATTTT.

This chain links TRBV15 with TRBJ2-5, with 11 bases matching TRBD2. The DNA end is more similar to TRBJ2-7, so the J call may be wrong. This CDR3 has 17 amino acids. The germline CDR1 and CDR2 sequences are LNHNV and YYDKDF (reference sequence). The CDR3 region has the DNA TGTGCCACCAGCAGAGAACGAGGGGGACTAGCGGCCTACGAGCAGTACTTC. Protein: CATSRERGGLAAYEQYF.

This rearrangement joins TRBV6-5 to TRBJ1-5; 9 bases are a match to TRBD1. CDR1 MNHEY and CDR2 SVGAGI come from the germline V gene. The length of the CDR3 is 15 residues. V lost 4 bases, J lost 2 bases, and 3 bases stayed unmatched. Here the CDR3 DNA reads TGTGCCAGCAGTTCGGGACAGGGAGGCAATCAGCCCCAGCATTTT. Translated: CASSSGQGGNQPQHF.